The source of this T cell receptor beta chain is a study of Ad26.COV2.S vaccination and SARS-CoV-2 variants. In this sample, this clone turned up many times. Sequencing used immunoSEQ multiplex PCR; TCRdb keeps in-frame clones, though not all of them. The sample carries about 350,000 clones, roughly 89% recorded once. Deletions cut 1 base from V and 3 bases from J, with 10 bases between. Germline V gene lookup returns CDR1 SGHTA and CDR2 FQGNSA. This CDR3 has 14 amino acids. Regarding treatment: around 19 received Ad26.COV2.S at low or high dose, single or two shots; about 5 received placebo; per-sample allocation not given. Sampling was performed 63 days after the first vaccine or placebo injection.

The chain couples TRBV7-2 to TRBJ2-7; no firm D call. The sequence derives from a person between 18 and 65 years old who received the Ad26.COV2.S COVID-19 vaccine or a placebo. The sequences come from peripheral blood, collected in a trial of Ad26.COV2.S vaccine versus placebo. The CDR3 loop reads CASSLDVGLYEQYF. Here the CDR3 DNA reads TGTGCCAGCAGCTTAGATGTTGGGCTCTACGAGCAGTACTTC. The whole variable domain, filled in from reference TRBV7-2 and TRBJ2-7, reads GAGVSQSPSNKVTEKGKDVELRCDPISGHTALYWYRQSLGQGLEFLIYFQGNSAPDKSGLPSDRFSAERTGGSVSTLTIQRTQQEDSAVYLCASSLDVGLYEQYFGPGTRLTVT.